The source of this TCR beta chain is a study of regulatory T cells in long-lasting Graves disease. Study-wide background: Treatment with antithyroid drugs for over 5 years, together with positive TSH receptor antibodies, meant persistent Graves' disease. Whole-study findings and limits: The study found TRBV28, TRBJ1-2 and TRBJ2-5 favored in persistent disease. Exclusively peripheral blood, rather than thyroid tissue, was studied.

This clonotype occurred a few times. No antigen is known for it. The time point: persistent/refractory GD, antithyroid drugs over 5 years with positive TRAb. Extracted PBMC RNA gave rise to the TCR library. iRepertoire HTBI primers and Arm-PCR of CDR3 regions built TCR beta libraries. TCRdb fed the multiplex PCR reads into MiXCR, producing one record per CDR3 protein. This sample yields around 460,000 distinct CDR3 sequences, of which about 20% are seen a single time; less than 15% belongs to the top ten. V lost 6 bases and J lost 4; bases outside the gene matches: 10. The CDR3 is 16 residues long. The V gene's germline CDR1 is MNHNS and CDR2 SASEGT.

This chain connects TRBV6-1 to TRBJ2-5; the match to TRBD1 covers 11 bases. The TCR comes from a female donor with Graves disease. The material sequenced was peripheral blood mononuclear cells (PBMCs), taken when the disease was refractory, from a patient treated with antithyroid drugs. In DNA form, the CDR3 reads TGTGCCAGCAGCCTCCGGACAGGGGGCGCGGTAGAGACCCAGTACTTC. It codes for CASSLRTGGAVETQYF.